These 28 T cell receptor beta chains share one sample of origin, sequenced in a study of memory CD4+ T cells and cytomegalovirus serostatus. The sort gate was single viable CD3+CD4+CD8-CD45RO+ cells for memory CD4+ T cells. Only in-frame clones appear in the TCRdb table, and some are missing; sequencing was by immunoSEQ multiplex PCR. This table holds just under 95,000 clones, around 80% found once. The material sequenced was memory CD4+ T cells from blood. The receptors were sampled from an adult in good health and CMV-seropositive.

CDR3 bases: TGTGCCAGCTCACCATGGGGCAGGGGTCTAACAGCGGACGGCTACACCTTC. Translated, it gives CASSPWGRGLTADGYTF. The chain joins TRBV18 to TRBJ1-2; D is possibly TRBD1 (6 bases). The CDR3 contains 17 residues. Germline CDR1 reads KGHSH; CDR2 reads LQKENI. V was cut by 2 bases and J by 8 bases, with 24 bases left in between.

The rearrangement joins TRBV6-5 to TRBJ2-3, with unresolved D. The CDR3 covers 16 residues. Germline V gene sequence: CDR1 MNHEY, CDR2 SVGAGI. The V end lost 0 bases, the J end lost 1 base, and 11 bases lay between the germline ends. CDR3 residues: CASSYSPRVGTDTQYF. The DNA for the CDR3 is TGTGCCAGCAGTTACTCCCCACGGGTCGGCACAGATACGCAGTATTTT.

The J gene is TRBJ2-3, the V gene TRBV5-1; tentatively, D is TRBD1 (5 bases). V gave up 0 bases and J gave up 4 bases, with 12 bases separating them. There are 15 residues in the CDR3. Germline CDR1 is SGHRS and CDR2 is YFSETQ. The CDR3 DNA follows: TGCGCCAGCAGCTTGGCAGGGTTAGAAGCAGATACGCAGTATTTT. It specifies CASSLAGLEADTQYF.

CDR3 sequence reads: CASSEGSSLYNEQFF. DNA of the CDR3: TGTGCCAGCAGTGAAGGCTCTAGCCTCTACAATGAGCAGTTCTTC. The gene calls are TRBV2 and TRBJ2-1; maybe TRBD2 (5 bases). CDR3 length: 15 amino acids. Germline CDR1 is SNHLY and CDR2 is FYNNEI. The V and J ends lost 1 base and 3 bases respectively, with 10 bases between them.

The J gene is TRBJ2-2, the V gene TRBV18; 8 bases line up with TRBD1. This CDR3 contains 16 residues. The germline V gene has CDR1 KGHSH and CDR2 LQKENI. Trimming at V came to 3 bases and at J to 6 bases, leaving 9 bases not matched to a gene. Here the CDR3 DNA reads TGTGCCAGCTCACCCGTGATGGACAGGGTCCCCGGGGAGCTGTTTTTT. It codes for CASSPVMDRVPGELFF.

This chain connects TRBV13 to TRBJ2-1; tentative D call: TRBD2 (5 bases). The germline CDR1 and CDR2 sequences are PRHDT and FYEKMQ (reference sequence). With 2 bases removed from V and 7 bases from J, the gap between germline ends came to 18 bases. The CDR3 length is 16 residues. The CDR3 sequence: CASSLYEGSATNEQFF. The CDR3 coding sequence is TGTGCCAGCAGCTTATATGAGGGAAGTGCGACAAATGAGCAGTTCTTC.

The genes are TRBV9 and TRBJ1-3; no definite D call. Germline V gene data show CDR1 as SGDLS and CDR2 as YYNGEE. The CDR3 consists of 16 residues. Deletions cut 0 bases from V and 4 bases from J, with 14 bases between. This chain's CDR3 is CASSVGGVNYGNTIYF. The CDR3 nucleotides read TGTGCCAGCAGCGTAGGCGGGGTTAATTACGGAAACACCATATATTTT.

This clone was observed a single time. The rearrangement links TRBV5-1 to TRBJ1-4; the D gene is possibly TRBD1 (5 bases). The length of the CDR3 is 16 residues. The germline V gene has CDR1 SGHRS and CDR2 YFSETQ. The germline V and J ends were trimmed by 4 bases and 3 bases, with 16 bases remaining between them. This CDR3 reads CASSVRSGWANEKLFF. The CDR3 nucleotides read TGCGCCAGCAGCGTTAGATCAGGGTGGGCTAATGAAAAACTGTTTTTT.

The rearrangement uses TRBV2 and TRBJ2-7; TRBD2 agrees at 10 bases. Losses at the gene ends were 6 bases for V and 3 bases for J; bases not matched to a gene: 17. The CDR3 has 18 amino acids. Germline CDR1 is SNHLY and CDR2 is FYNNEI. The CDR3 nucleotides read TGTGCCAGCAGCGGGGCTAGCGGGAGCATCTACCGATTCTACGAGCAGTACTTC. This encodes CASSGASGSIYRFYEQYF.

The chain recombines TRBV7-2 with TRBJ2-7, with TRBD1 matching over 7 bases. The germline V gene encodes CDR1 SGHTA and CDR2 FQGNSA. CDR3 length: 14 residues. V lost 3 bases and J lost 0; bases outside the gene matches: 2. Written as DNA, the CDR3 is TGTGCCAGCAGCTTCTGGGACAGCTCCTACGAGCAGTACTTC. Its translation: CASSFWDSSYEQYF.

In DNA, the CDR3 is TGTGCCAGCAGCTTAATGGGGGGAGGGCCGAGGGCTGGAAACACCATATATTTT. It is translated as CASSLMGGGPRAGNTIYF. The chain recombines TRBV7-6 with TRBJ1-3; D perhaps matches TRBD1 (5 bases). Between the trimmed V and J ends, which lost 2 bases and 2 bases, there was a span of 19 bases. The CDR3 consists of 18 residues. Germline lookup yields CDR1 SGHVS and CDR2 FNYEAQ.

V and J are TRBV6-5 and TRBJ1-1; perhaps TRBD1 as D (5 bases). Germline lookup yields CDR1 MNHEY and CDR2 SVGAGI. V lost 6 bases, J lost 4 bases, and 15 bases lay in between. The CDR3 loop spans 14 amino acids. As DNA, the CDR3 is TGTGCCAGCAGATTTACCGGAGGGGCCACTGAAGCTTTCTTT. It translates to CASRFTGGATEAFF.

Comment on this clone: Other DNA sequences of this sample code for an identical CDR3. The V gene is TRBV7-2, the J gene TRBJ1-3; D is possibly TRBD1 (5 bases). The CDR3 is made up of 15 amino acids. V lost 0 bases to trimming and J lost 0 bases, with 6 bases between them. The germline gives CDR1 SGHTA, CDR2 FQGNSA. As DNA, the CDR3 is TGTGCCAGCAGCTTAGCAGGGGTCTCTGGAAACACCATATATTTT. Protein product: CASSLAGVSGNTIYF.

J is TRBJ2-1 and V is TRBV9, with 13 nucleotides matching TRBD2. Germline trimming cut 3 bases from V and 7 bases from J; bases unmatched to any gene: 4. CDR1 SGDLS and CDR2 YYNGEE come from the germline V gene. The CDR3 is 15 residues long. The CDR3 loop reads CASSEAGLAGNEQFF. The CDR3 region has the DNA TGTGCCAGCAGCGAGGCGGGACTAGCGGGAAATGAGCAGTTCTTC.

The chain couples TRBV13 to TRBJ2-7; TRBD1 aligns across 7 bases. The V segment lost 5 bases and the J segment 5 bases; nucleotides outside the gene matches: 9. The CDR3 spans 14 residues. Germline lookup yields CDR1 PRHDT and CDR2 FYEKMQ (reference sequence). CDR3 region: CASSARDRLNEQYF. The CDR3 DNA follows: TGTGCCAGCAGCGCCAGGGACAGACTTAACGAGCAGTACTTC.

The rearrangement uses TRBV14 and TRBJ2-2, with D tentatively TRBD1 (5 bases). Germline CDR1 and CDR2: SGHDN and FVKESK. The CDR3 has 15 residues. V was cut by 1 base and J by 4 bases, with 10 bases left in between. The CDR3 here is CASSQVAGRTGELFF. As DNA, the CDR3 is TGTGCCAGCAGCCAAGTCGCAGGGCGCACCGGGGAGCTGTTTTTT.

This clone was seen a handful of times. This rearrangement joins TRBV6-1 to TRBJ2-3; the D gene is possibly TRBD1 (5 bases). V was pared by 3 bases and J by 1 base, with 11 bases between. Germline lookup yields CDR1 MNHNS and CDR2 SASEGT. The CDR3 covers 15 residues. CDR3 protein: CASSDRVLGTDTQYF. DNA for the CDR3: TGTGCCAGCAGTGACAGGGTCTTGGGCACAGATACGCAGTATTTT.

The genes are TRBV7-3 and TRBJ2-2, with 9 bases that match TRBD1. CDR1 is SGHTA and CDR2 is FQGTGA in the germline V gene. The CDR3 totals 16 residues. The V and J ends lost 4 bases and 3 bases, in that order; junction bases with no gene match: 6. Here the CDR3 reads CASSSPGQGYTGELFF. Written as DNA, the CDR3 is TGTGCCAGCAGCTCCCCGGGACAGGGTTACACCGGGGAGCTGTTTTTT. Based on the CDR3 plus reference TRBV7-3 and TRBJ2-2, the full variable domain is GAGVSQTPSNKVTEKGKYVELRCDPISGHTALYWYRQSLGQGPEFLIYFQGTGAADDSGLPNDRFFAVRPEGSVSTLKIQRTERGDSAVYLCASSSPGQGYTGELFFGEGSRLTVL.

V usage is TRBV5-4 and J usage is TRBJ2-7; 7 bases fit TRBD2. V lost 3 bases and J lost 3; bases outside the gene matches: 9. Looked up from germline, CDR1 is SGHNT and CDR2 is YYREEE (reference sequence). CDR3 length equals 15 residues. The CDR3 sequence: CASSSRRGEGYEQYF. The CDR3 DNA sequence: TGTGCCAGCAGCTCGCGACGGGGGGAAGGCTACGAGCAGTACTTC.

Only a few counts were recorded for this clone. The V and J genes are TRBV28 and TRBJ1-2; D might be TRBD1 (6 bases). Germline lookup yields CDR1 MDHEN and CDR2 SYDVKM. There are 15 residues in the CDR3. Trimming removed 2 bases from V and 8 bases from J, with 18 bases in between. CDR3 loop: CASSLGWQGHGGYTF. The CDR3 DNA follows: TGTGCCAGCAGTTTAGGTTGGCAGGGGCACGGAGGCTACACCTTC.

V usage is TRBV19 and J usage is TRBJ2-2; 7 nucleotides line up with TRBD1. Per the germline V gene, CDR1 is LNHDA and CDR2 is SQIVND (reference sequence). Trimming removed 1 base from V and 0 bases from J; junction bases left unmatched: 2. This CDR3 has 16 amino acids. The chain's CDR3 is CASSIGDRPNTGELFF. Here the CDR3 DNA reads TGTGCCAGTAGTATAGGGGACAGACCGAACACCGGGGAGCTGTTTTTT.

The genes are TRBV7-2 and TRBJ2-7; 12 bases agree with TRBD1. The CDR3 loop spans 14 amino acids. From germline, CDR1 is SGHTA and CDR2 FQGNSA. V lost 5 bases to trimming and J lost 6 bases; unmatched junction nucleotides: 5. The CDR3 nucleotides read TGTGCCAGCAGCCTCGGGACAGGGGGCGCCGAGCAGTACTTC. Translation: CASSLGTGGAEQYF.

V usage is TRBV10-3 and J usage is TRBJ1-2, with 9 bases matching TRBD1. V was pared by 10 bases and J by 8 bases, with 8 bases of the junction left unmatched. In germline, CDR1 is ENHRY, CDR2 SYGVKD. CDR3 length: 12 amino acids. In nucleotides, the CDR3 is TGTGCCACCACCCGGGACAGGGAGGGCTACACCTTC. Protein: CATTRDREGYTF.

The chain links TRBV28 to TRBJ2-4; D not certain. CDR1 MDHEN and CDR2 SYDVKM come from the germline V gene. This CDR3 comprises 13 residues. V was clipped by 6 bases and J by 6 bases, with 12 bases between them. DNA of the CDR3: TGTGCCAGCAGGCCCGCCAGCGTAAACATTCAGTACTTC. Its protein product is CASRPASVNIQYF.

The V and J genes are TRBV5-1 and TRBJ2-3; 8 positions match TRBD1. Germline CDR1 reads SGHRS; CDR2 reads YFSETQ. The CDR3 contains 16 residues. Unmatched junction bases numbered 8, after V lost 4 bases and J lost 1 base. The CDR3 spells CASSKDRGGGTDTQYF. For the CDR3, the DNA is TGCGCCAGCAGCAAAGACAGGGGAGGTGGCACAGATACGCAGTATTTT.

This clone has just a few counts. This chain links TRBV5-3 with TRBJ2-1; D is uncertain. TRBV5-3 is recorded as an ORF, its role being uncertain. This CDR3 has 15 residues. Trimming removed 0 bases at V and 4 bases at J, with 11 bases between. Here the CDR3 DNA reads TGTGCCAGAAGCTTGGAGGGCAACTTTTACAATGAGCAGTTCTTC. This gives the protein CARSLEGNFYNEQFF.

This chain connects TRBV18 to TRBJ2-1, with 11 bases aligning to TRBD2. V gave up 0 bases and J gave up 9 bases; unmatched junction bases: 7. Germline CDR1 is KGHSH and CDR2 is LQKENI. The CDR3 length is 16 residues. CDR3 sequence: CASSPPLAGGYGEQFF. Written as DNA, the CDR3 is TGTGCCAGCTCACCACCCTTAGCGGGAGGGTACGGTGAGCAGTTCTTC.

V is TRBV19 and J is TRBJ1-5, with 10 positions matching TRBD1. This CDR3 is built from 17 residues. The V segment lost 7 bases and the J segment 3 bases; nucleotides outside the gene matches: 12. Germline CDR1 LNHDA, CDR2 SQIVND (reference sequence). The chain's CDR3 is CASKESLGQGDNQPQHF. CDR3 nucleotides: TGTGCCAGTAAAGAGTCCCTAGGACAGGGGGACAATCAGCCCCAGCATTTT. Complete variable domain (other parts from reference TRBV19 and TRBJ1-5): DGGITQSPKYLFRKEGQNVTLSCEQNLNHDAMYWYRQDPGQGLRLIYYSQIVNDFQKGDIAEGYSVSREKKESFPLTVTSAQKNPTAFYLCASKESLGQGDNQPQHFGDGTRLSIL.